This T cell receptor (beta chain) was found in a study of shared clonotypes between healthy human individuals. Study overall: Used for every donor were three CD4 naive, three CD4 memory, two CD8 naive and one CD8 memory plate. Study-level findings and limits: On the whole, naive subsets had larger estimated richness than memory subsets had. What limited the represented genetic and exposure-history diversity was the small number of donors.

The CDR3 loop spans 15 amino acids. The germline V gene encodes CDR1 MDHEN and CDR2 SYDVKM. Trimming cost V 2 bases and J 2 bases, with 12 bases left between them. The investigators split CD4+ cells into a CD45RA+ naive subset and a CD45RA-negative memory subset. Sequenced by immunoSEQ multiplex PCR; TCRdb stores in-frame clones only, minus some. In the table there are about 2.3 million clones, 85% to 95% of which are singletons. Concerning this clone itself: What it recognizes is unknown.

The V and J genes are TRBV28 and TRBJ1-2; no reliable D call. Specimen: naive CD4+ T cells from PBMCs. Subset in this sample: CD45RA+ positively selected. The sequence was obtained from a young man in good health. Some clones in this sample may be carry-over from other donors' samples. The chain's CDR3 is CASSLVTASNYGYTF. The CDR3 nucleotides read TGTGCCAGCAGTTTAGTTACCGCTTCCAACTATGGCTACACCTTC.